Below are 18 T cell receptor beta chains sequenced from a single sample in a study of T cells in localized non-small cell lung cancer. The data were produced by immunoSEQ multiplex PCR, yet TCRdb's version contains in-frame clones alone and is incomplete. The table shows tens of thousands of clones, with 75% to 90% occurring only once. Here the sequenced sample was peripheral blood mononuclear cells, taken before any cancer treatment. The source is a man aged 35 to 69 with stage III lung adenocarcinoma.

The CDR3 DNA is TGTGCCACCAGCAGAGAGGCGTATGGGGGTCGGGAATACTTC. This codes for CATSREAYGGREYF. V and J are TRBV15 and TRBJ2-7; D may match TRBD1 or TRBD2 (5 bases each). CDR3 length: 14 amino acids. Germline CDR1 and CDR2: LNHNV and YYDKDF (reference sequence). V dropped 0 bases and J dropped 13 bases, with 19 bases sitting between them.

The chain carries TRBV30 and TRBJ1-5, with D unclear. The V gene's germline CDR1 is GTSNPN and CDR2 SVGIG (reference sequence). The CDR3 is 15 residues long. V dropped 2 bases and J dropped 5 bases, with 16 bases sitting between them. The CDR3 region is CAWSTGYVGDQPQHF. DNA for the CDR3: TGTGCCTGGAGTACGGGGTACGTGGGTGATCAGCCCCAGCATTTT.

This clone occurred once. The J gene is TRBJ1-2, the V gene TRBV7-8; a weak D match, TRBD1 (5 bases). V was pared by 5 bases and J by 2 bases, with 9 bases between. The CDR3 extends over 13 amino acids. Germline V CDR1 and CDR2: SGHVS, FQNEAQ. The CDR3 DNA follows: TGTGCCAGCAGCCTGGACAAAAACTATGGCTACACCTTC. Amino acids: CASSLDKNYGYTF.

The chain carries TRBV5-4 and TRBJ2-2; maybe TRBD1 (6 bases). The germline gives CDR1 SGHNT, CDR2 YYREEE (reference sequence). With 4 bases removed from V and 6 bases from J, the gap between germline ends came to 13 bases. The CDR3 is made up of 14 amino acids. CDR3 in DNA: TGTGCCAGCAGCACCGGACAGTCCGCCGGGGAGCTGTTTTTT. Encoded protein: CASSTGQSAGELFF.

The chain employs TRBV27 and TRBJ1-6; D gene ambiguous. The ends were cut back, 0 bases at V and 0 bases at J, with 6 bases in the middle. Per germline, CDR1 MNHEY and CDR2 SMNVEV (reference sequence). This CDR3 spans 16 amino acids. The CDR3 sequence: CASSLSGVSYNSPLHF. In nucleotides, the CDR3 is TGTGCCAGCAGTTTATCCGGGGTCTCCTATAATTCACCCCTCCACTTT.

The chain has TRBV7-3 and TRBJ2-2, with 10 bases that match TRBD1. The CDR3 covers 20 residues. Per the germline V gene, CDR1 is SGHTA and CDR2 is FQGTGA. V shed 3 bases, J shed 2 bases, and the junction held 15 bases outside the gene matches. Here the CDR3 DNA reads TGTGCCAGCAGCTTTCGACAGGGGGCGTCGCTTTTGAGTAACACCGGGGAGCTGTTTTTT. Protein: CASSFRQGASLLSNTGELFF.

V usage is TRBV7-3 and J usage is TRBJ2-2; 7 positions agree with TRBD2. The CDR3 totals 13 residues. Looked up from germline, CDR1 is SGHTA and CDR2 is FQGTGA. Trimming cost V 5 bases and J 6 bases; bases outside gene matches: 3. CDR3 bases: TGTGCCAGCAGCGCCGGACTAGCCGGGGAGCTGTTTTTT. It encodes CASSAGLAGELFF.

This sequence joins TRBV7-2 and TRBJ1-6, with D perhaps matching TRBD1 (6 bases). The CDR3 spans 14 residues. V shed 3 bases and J shed 7 bases, with 10 bases lying between them. Germline CDR1 is SGHTA and CDR2 is FQGNSA. CDR3 protein: CASSFTGRNSPLHF. DNA for the CDR3: TGTGCCAGCAGCTTCACAGGGCGGAATTCACCCCTCCACTTT. Full variable domain (rest looked up from reference TRBV7-2 and TRBJ1-6): GAGVSQSPSNKVTEKGKDVELRCDPISGHTALYWYRQSLGQGLEFLIYFQGNSAPDKSGLPSDRFSAERTGGSVSTLTIQRTQQEDSAVYLCASSFTGRNSPLHFGNGTRLTVT.

V usage is TRBV13 and J usage is TRBJ1-1; tentatively, D is TRBD1 (5 bases). Germline CDR1 reads PRHDT; CDR2 reads FYEKMQ (reference sequence). The CDR3 loop spans 15 amino acids. Trimming shortened V by 5 bases and J by 10 bases, and 23 bases separated the two germline ends. CDR3 in DNA: TGTGCCAGCAGCCCGAAGACAGTCGGGCGATCAGGAGCTTTCTTT. Translated: CASSPKTVGRSGAFF.

This sequence joins TRBV19 and TRBJ2-1; the D call may be TRBD1 or TRBD2 (5 bases each). The CDR3 extends over 15 amino acids. V lost 7 bases and J lost 1, with 14 bases in between. Germline V gene sequence: CDR1 LNHDA, CDR2 SQIVND (reference sequence). The CDR3 DNA reads as TGTGCCAGTACCTCCGGGACGAGTTCCTACAATGAGCAGTTCTTC. Its translation is CASTSGTSSYNEQFF.

The rearrangement joins TRBV18 to TRBJ1-5; D gene ambiguous. The ends were cut back, 2 bases at V and 6 bases at J, with 11 bases in the middle. Per germline, CDR1 KGHSH and CDR2 LQKENI. The CDR3 is 14 amino acids. CDR3 sequence: CASSPDSGSQPQHF. CDR3 sequence (DNA): TGTGCCAGCTCACCAGATTCTGGAAGTCAGCCCCAGCATTTT.

The chain has TRBV28 and TRBJ2-7, with a tentative D call TRBD1 (6 bases). The CDR3 totals 14 residues. CDR1 is MDHEN and CDR2 is SYDVKM in the germline V gene. The V end lost 6 bases, the J end lost 3 bases, and 15 bases lay between the germline ends. This CDR3 reads CASRRTVSRYEQYF. CDR3 nucleotides: TGTGCCAGCAGGCGGACAGTCTCCCGCTACGAGCAGTACTTC.

The chain is built from TRBV2 and TRBJ1-5, with a possible D match to TRBD1 (6 bases). The CDR3 runs to 15 residues. Trimming took 6 bases from V and 4 from J, leaving 16 bases between them. Germline assignment: CDR1 SNHLY and CDR2 FYNNEI. The CDR3 bases are TGTGCCAGCAGCCCCGGACAGAGACAAAATCAGCCCCAGCATTTT. Its protein is CASSPGQRQNQPQHF.

This clone appeared a few times. The CDR3 nucleotides are TGTGCCAGCAGTGTCTCAGGGGGCGGGGGATATGGCTACACCTTC. The encoded protein is CASSVSGGGGYGYTF. The genes are TRBV25-1 and TRBJ1-2; 8 nucleotides match TRBD1. The CDR3 loop spans 15 amino acids. Unmatched junction bases numbered 9, after V lost 4 bases and J lost 5 bases. The V gene's germline CDR1 is MGHDK and CDR2 SYGVNS.

The chain combines TRBV4-1 with TRBJ2-1, with 8 bases lining up with TRBD2. Looked up from germline, CDR1 is MGHRA and CDR2 is YSYEKL. The CDR3 consists of 16 residues. V lost 5 bases, J lost 6 bases, and 12 bases stayed unmatched. CDR3 DNA: TGCGCCAGCAGCGCCCCTTGGCGGGGGGTAGGCAATGAGCAGTTCTTC. This encodes CASSAPWRGVGNEQFF.

The rearrangement joins TRBV5-1 to TRBJ2-4; TRBD1 is a possible D gene (6 bases). Between the trimmed V and J ends, which lost 4 bases and 4 bases, there was a span of 12 bases. Germline V gene lookup returns CDR1 SGHRS and CDR2 YFSETQ. The CDR3 extends over 14 amino acids. This CDR3 is CASSRDDRKNIQYF. The CDR3 coding sequence is TGCGCCAGCAGCAGGGATGACAGGAAAAACATTCAGTACTTC.

The chain uses TRBV19 and TRBJ2-1, with 11 bases lining up with TRBD2. In germline, CDR1 is LNHDA, CDR2 SQIVND (reference sequence). CDR3 length: 19 residues. The V and J ends lost 6 bases and 5 bases, in that order; junction bases with no gene match: 18. The CDR3 region has the DNA TGTGCCAGTAGAACCACCTCGGGGCTAGCGGGGGGCCCTAACAATGAGCAGTTCTTC. Amino acid sequence: CASRTTSGLAGGPNNEQFF.

This chain links TRBV30 with TRBJ1-3; TRBD1 aligns across 7 bases. V lost 7 bases, J lost 3 bases, and 6 bases stayed unmatched. CDR1 GTSNPN and CDR2 SVGIG come from the germline V gene (reference sequence). The CDR3 is made up of 13 amino acids. CDR3 DNA: TGTGCCTTGGAAGGACAGGTTGGAAACACCATATATTTT. Its protein is CALEGQVGNTIYF.